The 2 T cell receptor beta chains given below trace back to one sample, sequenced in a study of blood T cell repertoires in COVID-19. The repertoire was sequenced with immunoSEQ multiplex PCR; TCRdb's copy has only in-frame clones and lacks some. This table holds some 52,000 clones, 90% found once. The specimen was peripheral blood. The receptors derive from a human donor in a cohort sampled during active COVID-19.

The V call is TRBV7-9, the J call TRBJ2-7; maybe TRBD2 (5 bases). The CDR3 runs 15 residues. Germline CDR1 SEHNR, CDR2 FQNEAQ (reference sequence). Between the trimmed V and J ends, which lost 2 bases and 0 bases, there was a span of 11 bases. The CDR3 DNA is TGTGCCAGCAGCTTATCGACCGGACTCTCCTACGAGCAGTACTTC. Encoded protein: CASSLSTGLSYEQYF.

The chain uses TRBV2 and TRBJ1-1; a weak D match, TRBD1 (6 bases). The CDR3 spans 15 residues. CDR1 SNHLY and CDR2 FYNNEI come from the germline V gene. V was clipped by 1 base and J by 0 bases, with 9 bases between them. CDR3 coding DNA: TGTGCCAGCAGTGAAGACAGGGCGCTGAACACTGAAGCTTTCTTT. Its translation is CASSEDRALNTEAFF.